Sequencing of this T cell receptor (beta chain) was carried out in a study of Ad26.COV2.S vaccination and SARS-CoV-2 variants. Repertoires were generated with immunoSEQ multiplex PCR, while TCRdb's copy carries only in-frame clones and drops some. The table records about 410,000 clones, about 90% of them present only once. Described treatment: roughly 20 received Ad26.COV2.S at low or high dose, single or two shots; roughly five received placebo; per-sample allocation not given. Samples analyzed were those drawn on day 63 after the first vaccine or placebo injection. This CDR3 spans 16 amino acids. Between the trimmed V and J ends, which lost 9 bases and 1 base, there was a span of 22 bases. CDR1 and CDR2 from the germline V gene are SNHLY and FYNNEI.

The sample consisted of peripheral blood, taken in a trial of Ad26.COV2.S vaccine versus placebo. The TCR was taken from a person aged 18 to 65 who received the Ad26.COV2.S COVID-19 vaccine or a placebo. The chain carries TRBV2 and TRBJ2-7, with D perhaps TRBD1 or TRBD2 (6 bases each). The CDR3 nucleotides read TGTGCCAGTCTCGGACTATCCAGGGGATTTTCCTACGAGCAGTACTTC. Translation gives CASLGLSRGFSYEQYF.